The rows below give T cell receptor beta chains drawn from one sample of a study of immune characterization of retroperitoneal liposarcoma. TCRdb redid the calling of the PCR reads with MiXCR, one entry per CDR3 protein. The repertoire holds about 10,000 distinct CDR3 sequences, with roughly a quarter as singletons. The specimen sequenced was tumor tissue. The origin of the receptors is a female donor with retroperitoneal liposarcoma. Both conserved end residues are part of each CDR3. The D gene is left open where the match is weak. Clone size is not always given. Where it is, it says once, few, many or a class for expanded clones.

cdr3_aa: CASRPGTLNTEAFF; cdr3_nt: TGTGCCAGCAGACCTGGGACATTGAACACTGAAGCTTTCTTT; j_call: TRBJ1-1; v_call: TRBV6-1; clone_size: many; d_call: -
cdr3_aa: CASSLRGEARGRGTDTQYF; cdr3_nt: TGTGCCAGCAGCCTCAGGGGAGAGGCGCGGGGGAGGGGCACAGATACGCAGTATTTT; j_call: TRBJ2-3; v_call: TRBV6-6; clone_size: -; d_call: -
cdr3_aa: CASSRAPVGGGGEKLFF; cdr3_nt: TGTGCCAGCAGTAGAGCCCCCGTTGGCGGGGGTGGTGAAAAACTGTTTTTT; j_call: TRBJ1-4; v_call: TRBV6-1; clone_size: many; d_call: -
cdr3_aa: CASKEDRRTSGELFF; cdr3_nt: TGTGCCAGCAAAGAAGACCGGAGGACGAGCGGGGAGCTGTTTTTT; j_call: TRBJ2-2; v_call: TRBV6-1; clone_size: few; d_call: -
cdr3_aa: CASRPGRSSYEQFF; cdr3_nt: TGTGCCAGCAGGCCTGGGAGGAGCTCCTACGAGCAGTTCTTC; j_call: TRBJ2-1; v_call: TRBV12-3/TRBV12-4; clone_size: few; d_call: -
cdr3_aa: CASSLSPLDRGPPPNTEAFF; cdr3_nt: TGCGCCAGCAGTCTTTCTCCGTTGGACAGGGGCCCTCCACCGAACACTGAAGCTTTCTTT; j_call: TRBJ1-1; v_call: TRBV23-1; clone_size: -; d_call: TRBD1
cdr3_aa: CASRQGDTGELFF; cdr3_nt: TGTGCCAGCAGACAGGGGGACACCGGGGAGCTGTTTTTT; j_call: TRBJ2-2; v_call: TRBV6-1; clone_size: -; d_call: TRBD1
cdr3_aa: CASSFGRETQYF; cdr3_nt: TGTGCCAGCAGTTTCGGCCGAGAGACCCAGTACTTC; j_call: TRBJ2-5; v_call: TRBV12-3/TRBV12-4; clone_size: many; d_call: -
cdr3_aa: CASSRGLARASYEQYF; cdr3_nt: TGTGCCAGCAGCCGGGGACTAGCGAGAGCGTCCTACGAGCAGTACTTC; j_call: TRBJ2-7; v_call: TRBV6-4; clone_size: -; d_call: TRBD2
cdr3_aa: CASRGTGGGDEQFF; cdr3_nt: TGTGCCAGCAGAGGGACAGGGGGCGGTGATGAGCAGTTCTTC; j_call: TRBJ2-1; v_call: TRBV6-5; clone_size: -; d_call: TRBD1
cdr3_aa: CASSPTGRKNIQYF; cdr3_nt: TGTGCCAGCAGCCCCACAGGGCGCAAAAACATTCAGTACTTC; j_call: TRBJ2-4; v_call: TRBV12-3/TRBV12-4; clone_size: -; d_call: -
cdr3_aa: CASSPLARTQYF; cdr3_nt: TGTGCCAGCAGCCCTCTGGCGCGTACGCAGTATTTT; j_call: TRBJ2-3; v_call: TRBV7-2; clone_size: -; d_call: -
cdr3_aa: CASTQTGLAGKSYEQYF; cdr3_nt: TGTGCCAGCACCCAAACTGGACTAGCGGGGAAAAGTTACGAGCAGTACTTC; j_call: TRBJ2-7; v_call: TRBV27; clone_size: medium-sized; d_call: TRBD2
cdr3_aa: CASSTRTANTEAFF; cdr3_nt: TGTGCCAGCAGCACCCGGACAGCGAACACTGAAGCTTTCTTT; j_call: TRBJ1-1; v_call: TRBV7-2; clone_size: -; d_call: -
cdr3_aa: CASSLLAGAAGELFF; cdr3_nt: TGTGCCAGCAGCTTACTAGCGGGAGCAGCAGGGGAGCTGTTTTTT; j_call: TRBJ2-2; v_call: TRBV11-1; clone_size: many; d_call: TRBD2
cdr3_aa: CASSSGTPYEQFF; cdr3_nt: TGTGCCAGCAGCTCCGGGACTCCCTACGAGCAGTTCTTC; j_call: TRBJ2-1; v_call: TRBV11-3; clone_size: many; d_call: -
cdr3_aa: CASSYPLLSGGIPSTDTQYF; cdr3_nt: TGTGCCAGCAGTTACCCTCTTCTTAGCGGGGGGATCCCTAGCACAGATACGCAGTATTTT; j_call: TRBJ2-3; v_call: TRBV6-6; clone_size: -; d_call: TRBD2
cdr3_aa: CASSYGLAYTYEQYF; cdr3_nt: TGTGCCAGCAGCTACGGACTAGCCTATACCTACGAGCAGTACTTC; j_call: TRBJ2-7; v_call: TRBV7-2; clone_size: -; d_call: TRBD2
cdr3_aa: CASSEGQTYEQFF; cdr3_nt: TGTGCCAGCAGTGAGGGTCAGACCTACGAGCAGTTCTTC; j_call: TRBJ2-1; v_call: TRBV6-1; clone_size: many; d_call: -
cdr3_aa: CASWRGRTNYEQYF; cdr3_nt: TGTGCCAGTTGGAGGGGAAGGACTAATTACGAGCAGTACTTC; j_call: TRBJ2-7; v_call: TRBV6-1; clone_size: many; d_call: -
cdr3_aa: CASSEPGQGLWEQFF; cdr3_nt: TGTGCCAGCAGTGAACCGGGACAGGGCCTCTGGGAGCAGTTCTTC; j_call: TRBJ2-1; v_call: TRBV6-1; clone_size: few; d_call: TRBD1
cdr3_aa: CASSLGTSTYNEQYF; cdr3_nt: TGTGCCAGCAGCTTAGGGACTAGCACCTACAATGAGCAGTACTTC; j_call: TRBJ2-7; v_call: TRBV7-2; clone_size: medium-sized; d_call: TRBD2
cdr3_aa: CASSLRAGSVDEQFF; cdr3_nt: TGTGCTAGCAGTCTGAGAGCGGGATCTGTCGACGAGCAGTTCTTC; j_call: TRBJ2-1; v_call: TRBV7-6; clone_size: once; d_call: TRBD2
cdr3_aa: CASSLRVTSGRFYNEQFF; cdr3_nt: TGTGCCAGCAGCTTAAGGGTCACTAGCGGGAGATTCTACAATGAGCAGTTCTTC; j_call: TRBJ2-1; v_call: TRBV7-2; clone_size: medium-sized; d_call: TRBD2
cdr3_aa: CASSYGGRGSGANVLTF; cdr3_nt: TGTGCCAGCAGTTACGGGGGGCGCGGGTCTGGGGCCAACGTCCTGACTTTC; j_call: TRBJ2-6; v_call: TRBV6-6; clone_size: -; d_call: -
cdr3_aa: CASSTTGAGANVLTF; cdr3_nt: TGTGCCAGCAGCACCACAGGGGCCGGGGCCAACGTCCTGACTTTC; j_call: TRBJ2-6; v_call: TRBV11-3; clone_size: -; d_call: TRBD1
cdr3_aa: CASSQVRSDTQYF; cdr3_nt: TGCGCCAGCAGCCAGGTTAGGTCGGATACGCAGTATTTT; j_call: TRBJ2-3; v_call: TRBV4-1; clone_size: -; d_call: -
cdr3_aa: CASTNRGPYYEQFF; cdr3_nt: TGTGCCAGCACCAACAGGGGTCCGTACTACGAGCAGTTCTTC; j_call: TRBJ2-1; v_call: TRBV12-3/TRBV12-4; clone_size: few; d_call: TRBD1
cdr3_aa: CASRIQGKTGYTF; cdr3_nt: TGTGCCAGCAGGATACAGGGAAAAACCGGCTACACCTTC; j_call: TRBJ1-2; v_call: TRBV6-1; clone_size: -; d_call: -
cdr3_aa: CASSLESYEQFF; cdr3_nt: TGTGCCAGCAGCTTAGAGAGCTACGAGCAGTTCTTC; j_call: TRBJ2-1; v_call: TRBV7-4; clone_size: once; d_call: -
cdr3_aa: CASSSHNEQFF; cdr3_nt: TGTGCCAGCAGTTCACACAATGAGCAGTTCTTC; j_call: TRBJ2-1; v_call: TRBV6-1; clone_size: many; d_call: -
cdr3_aa: CASSSDRGYGYTF; cdr3_nt: TGTGCCAGCAGCTCGGACAGGGGCTATGGCTACACCTTC; j_call: TRBJ1-2; v_call: TRBV6-8; clone_size: -; d_call: TRBD1
cdr3_aa: CASSLREASYEQYF; cdr3_nt: TGTGCCAGCAGCTTACGGGAGGCCTCCTACGAGCAGTACTTC; j_call: TRBJ2-7; v_call: TRBV7-9; clone_size: many; d_call: TRBD2
cdr3_aa: CASSRPAQTDTQYF; cdr3_nt: TGTGCCAGCAGTCGGCCAGCCCAGACAGATACGCAGTATTTT; j_call: TRBJ2-3; v_call: TRBV25-1; clone_size: few; d_call: -
cdr3_aa: CASSEEGPGSSYEQFF; cdr3_nt: TGTGCCAGCAGTGAAGAGGGGCCAGGGAGCTCCTACGAGCAGTTCTTC; j_call: TRBJ2-1; v_call: TRBV6-1; clone_size: medium-sized; d_call: -
cdr3_aa: CASSSGGVRADTQYF; cdr3_nt: TGTGCCAGCAGCTCCGGCGGGGTTCGGGCAGATACGCAGTATTTT; j_call: TRBJ2-3; v_call: TRBV7-2; clone_size: medium-sized; d_call: -
cdr3_aa: CASQQFTYEQFF; cdr3_nt: TGTGCCAGCCAGCAGTTTACCTACGAGCAGTTCTTC; j_call: TRBJ2-1; v_call: TRBV6-1; clone_size: few; d_call: -
cdr3_aa: CASSLTPGLNYEQFF; cdr3_nt: TGTGCCAGCAGTCTCACTCCTGGACTTAACTACGAGCAGTTCTTC; j_call: TRBJ2-1; v_call: TRBV27; clone_size: few; d_call: -
cdr3_aa: CASSDRVASDTQYF; cdr3_nt: TGTGCCAGCAGTGACAGGGTTGCTTCAGATACGCAGTATTTT; j_call: TRBJ2-3; v_call: TRBV28; clone_size: few; d_call: TRBD1
cdr3_aa: CASGPSAKQYF; cdr3_nt: TGTGCCAGCGGGCCTAGCGCCAAGCAGTACTTC; j_call: TRBJ2-7; v_call: TRBV6-1; clone_size: few; d_call: -
cdr3_aa: CASSLVLLAGNEQFF; cdr3_nt: TGTGCCAGCAGCTTAGTCCTCCTAGCGGGCAATGAGCAGTTCTTC; j_call: TRBJ2-1; v_call: TRBV11-3; clone_size: many; d_call: TRBD2
cdr3_aa: CASSSPTFDFYNEQYF; cdr3_nt: TGTGCCAGCAGCTCACCGACTTTCGACTTTTACAATGAGCAGTACTTC; j_call: TRBJ2-7; v_call: TRBV7-6; clone_size: medium-sized; d_call: -
cdr3_aa: CASSYLIDRAKPQHF; cdr3_nt: TGTGCCAGCAGTTACTTAATCGACAGGGCAAAGCCCCAGCATTTT; j_call: TRBJ1-5; v_call: TRBV6-6; clone_size: -; d_call: TRBD1
cdr3_aa: CASSEAGTGPTDTQYF; cdr3_nt: TGTGCCAGCAGTGAAGCGGGGACAGGGCCCACAGATACGCAGTATTTT; j_call: TRBJ2-3; v_call: TRBV6-1; clone_size: -; d_call: TRBD1
cdr3_aa: CASSVGLAFTGELFF; cdr3_nt: TGTGCCAGCAGCGTGGGACTAGCGTTTACCGGGGAGCTGTTTTTT; j_call: TRBJ2-2; v_call: TRBV7-6; clone_size: -; d_call: TRBD2